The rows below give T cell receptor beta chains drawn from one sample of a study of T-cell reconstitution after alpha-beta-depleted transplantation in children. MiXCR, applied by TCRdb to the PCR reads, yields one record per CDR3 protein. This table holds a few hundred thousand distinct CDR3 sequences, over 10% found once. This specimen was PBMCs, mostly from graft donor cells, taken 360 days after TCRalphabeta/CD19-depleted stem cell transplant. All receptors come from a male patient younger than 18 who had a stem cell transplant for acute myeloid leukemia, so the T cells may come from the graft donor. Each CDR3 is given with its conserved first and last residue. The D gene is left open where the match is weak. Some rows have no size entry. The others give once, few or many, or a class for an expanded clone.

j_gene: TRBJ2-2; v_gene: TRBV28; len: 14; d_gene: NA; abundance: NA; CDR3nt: TGTGCCAGCAGTTTTCAGTCGAACACCGGGGAGCTGTTTTTT; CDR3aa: CASSFQSNTGELFF
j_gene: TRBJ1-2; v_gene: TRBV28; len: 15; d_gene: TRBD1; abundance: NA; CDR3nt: TGTGCCAGCAGTTTCGGAGGGGGCTTCGGAAGTGGCTACACCTTC; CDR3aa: CASSFGGGFGSGYTF
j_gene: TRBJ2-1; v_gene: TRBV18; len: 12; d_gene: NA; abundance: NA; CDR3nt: TGTGCCAGCTCTCCCCTTGAGCTACTCCTTTACTTC; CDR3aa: CASSPLELLLYF
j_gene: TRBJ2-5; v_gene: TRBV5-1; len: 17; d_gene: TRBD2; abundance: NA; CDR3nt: TGCGCCAGCAGCTTTCCCCCAGCGGGAGAGAGTCAAGAGACCCAGTACTTC; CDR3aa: CASSFPPAGESQETQYF
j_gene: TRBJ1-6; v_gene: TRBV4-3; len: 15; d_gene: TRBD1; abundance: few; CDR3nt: TGCGCCAGCAGCCAAGAGGGGACAGGGGACTCACCCCTCCACTTT; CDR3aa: CASSQEGTGDSPLHF
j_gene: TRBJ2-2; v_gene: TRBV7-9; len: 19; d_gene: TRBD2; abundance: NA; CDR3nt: TGTGCCAGCAGCTTTATATCGGGCCTAGCGGGAGGGAGGACCGGGGAGCTGTTTTTT; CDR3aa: CASSFISGLAGGRTGELFF
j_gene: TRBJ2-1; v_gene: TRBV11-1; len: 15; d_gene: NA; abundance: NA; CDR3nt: TGTGCCAGCAGCTTAGAGGCGGGAAACCCCAATGAGCAGTTCTTC; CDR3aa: CASSLEAGNPNEQFF
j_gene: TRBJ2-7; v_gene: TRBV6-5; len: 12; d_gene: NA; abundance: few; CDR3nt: TGTGCCAGCAGCCCCGACATCTACGAGCAGTACTTC; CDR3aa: CASSPDIYEQYF
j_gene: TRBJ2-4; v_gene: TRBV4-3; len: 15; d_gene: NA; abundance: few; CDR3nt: TGCGCCAGCAGCCAAGATCGGGGCTCCCAAAACATTCAGTACTTC; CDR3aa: CASSQDRGSQNIQYF
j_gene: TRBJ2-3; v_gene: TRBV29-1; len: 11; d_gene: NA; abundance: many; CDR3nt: TGCAGCGATTTGGGAGGCCATACGCAGTATTTT; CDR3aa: CSDLGGHTQYF
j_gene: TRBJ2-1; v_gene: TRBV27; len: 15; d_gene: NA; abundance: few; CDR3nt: TGTGCCAGCAGTCTTCGGGGACGGTCTCTCGATGAGCAGTTCTTC; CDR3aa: CASSLRGRSLDEQFF
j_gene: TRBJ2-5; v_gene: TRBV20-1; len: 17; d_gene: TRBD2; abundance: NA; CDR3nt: TGCAGTGCGGGTAGCGGGAGAGTGGGGGCGGGACAAGAGACCCAGTACTTC; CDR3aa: CSAGSGRVGAGQETQYF
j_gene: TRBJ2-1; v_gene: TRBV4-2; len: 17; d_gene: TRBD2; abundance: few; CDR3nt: TGTGCCAGCAGCCAAGATAAAGCTAGCGGGAGATGGAATGAGCAGTTCTTC; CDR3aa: CASSQDKASGRWNEQFF
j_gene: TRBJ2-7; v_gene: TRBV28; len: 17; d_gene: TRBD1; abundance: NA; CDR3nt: TGTGCCAGCAGTCGGCGAGGAATCGGGACAGGGTACTACGAGCAGTACTTC; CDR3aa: CASSRRGIGTGYYEQYF
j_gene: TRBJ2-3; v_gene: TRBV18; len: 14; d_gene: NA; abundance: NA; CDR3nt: TGTGCCAGCTCACCACCGGGGTTCCAATCTACGCAGTATTTT; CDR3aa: CASSPPGFQSTQYF
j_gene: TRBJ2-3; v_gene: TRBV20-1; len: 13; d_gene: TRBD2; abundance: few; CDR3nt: TGCAGTGCCCCCTGGACTAGCGGGAGGCAGGAGTATTTT; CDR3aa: CSAPWTSGRQEYF
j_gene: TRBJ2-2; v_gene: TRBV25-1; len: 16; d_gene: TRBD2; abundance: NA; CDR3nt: TGTGCCAGCCTGACTAGCGGGAGTTCGGGCACCGGGGAGCTGTTTTTT; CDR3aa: CASLTSGSSGTGELFF
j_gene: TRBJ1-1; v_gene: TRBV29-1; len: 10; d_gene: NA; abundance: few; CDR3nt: TGCAGCGTTGCTGAAGCTGAAGCTTTCTTT; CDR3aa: CSVAEAEAFF
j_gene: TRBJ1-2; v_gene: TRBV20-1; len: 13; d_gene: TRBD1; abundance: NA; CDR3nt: TGCAGTGCTACCCGACAGGGTAACTATGGCTACACCTTC; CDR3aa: CSATRQGNYGYTF